Detailed here is one T cell receptor beta chain. Reverse transcription of approximately 500 ng total RNA with a constant-region primer produced TCR beta cDNA. Three nested multiplex PCR rounds, a slightly modified ARM-PCR, produced the libraries for TCR beta. Use of TRBV1-TRBV30 forward primers with a C-beta reverse primer characterized the first two PCR rounds, which lasted nine to eleven cycles each. Each CDR3 protein gets one entry after TCRdb re-called the multiplex PCR reads with MiXCR. The table has fewer than 350,000 distinct CDR3 sequences, 55% to 65% seen once. The authors took blood RNA from unsorted whole blood and also extracted germline DNA. This entry comes from a study of tumor-infiltrating lymphocytes in primary liver carcinoma. V dropped 0 bases and J dropped 12 bases, with 15 bases sitting between them. Germline lookup yields CDR1 LGHNA and CDR2 YSLEER. The CDR3 loop spans 14 amino acids.

Source material: peripheral blood. The receptor was isolated from a man between 35 and 55 years old with primary liver carcinoma and hepatitis B virus infection. The chain is built from TRBV4-3 and TRBJ2-1; unclear D gene. CDR3 in amino acids: CASSQEEFAFGQFF. CDR3 nucleotide sequence: TGCGCCAGCAGCCAAGAGGAGTTTGCATTCGGGCAGTTCTTC.